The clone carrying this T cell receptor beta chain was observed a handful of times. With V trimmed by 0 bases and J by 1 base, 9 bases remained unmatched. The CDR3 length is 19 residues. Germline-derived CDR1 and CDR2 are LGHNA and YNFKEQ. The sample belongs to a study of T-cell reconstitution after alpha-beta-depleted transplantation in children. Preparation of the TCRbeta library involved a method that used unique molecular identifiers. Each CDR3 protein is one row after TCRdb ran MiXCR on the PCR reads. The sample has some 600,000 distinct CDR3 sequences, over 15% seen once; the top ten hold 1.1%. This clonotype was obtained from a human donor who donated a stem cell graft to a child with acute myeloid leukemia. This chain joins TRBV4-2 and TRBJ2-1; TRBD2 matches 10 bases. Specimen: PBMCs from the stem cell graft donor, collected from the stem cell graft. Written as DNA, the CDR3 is TGTGCCAGCAGCCAAGAGGGTCTAGCGGGGGAGATTTCCTACAATGAGCAGTTCTTC. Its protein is CASSQEGLAGEISYNEQFF.